The T cell receptor beta chain under discussion was sequenced for a study of cytomegalovirus exposure and HLA in healthy donors. Study-wide background: Tens of millions of unique TCRs from HLA-typed donors were held in an early data release. Study observations and caveats: Associated with cytomegalovirus, according to the listing, were 150 to 200 TCR beta chains.

Losses at the gene ends were 0 bases for V and 6 bases for J; bases not matched to a gene: 11. Germline lookup yields CDR1 SGHRS and CDR2 YFSETQ. The CDR3 totals 16 residues. It was healthy bone marrow donors who served as donors. The PCR employed 60 Vbeta primers together with 13 Jbeta primers. Per the study methods: About 9.9 million shared chains were among about 80 million unique TCR beta chains counted in a later analysis. Here immunoSEQ multiplex PCR was the method, and the copy in TCRdb shows in-frame clones only, minus some. That table supplies the V and J calls and clone size; D and trimming were determined from the DNA. The table shows about 260,000 clones, with more than 55% occurring only once. Concerning this clone: What it binds is not known.

The sample consisted of PBMCs. The chain recombines TRBV5-1 with TRBJ1-2, with 7 bases fitting TRBD1. The TCR was taken from a female donor in good health and CMV-seronegative. The CDR3: CASSLGQQGMMNGYTF. DNA for the CDR3: TGCGCCAGCAGCTTGGGGCAACAGGGGATGATGAATGGCTACACCTTC.